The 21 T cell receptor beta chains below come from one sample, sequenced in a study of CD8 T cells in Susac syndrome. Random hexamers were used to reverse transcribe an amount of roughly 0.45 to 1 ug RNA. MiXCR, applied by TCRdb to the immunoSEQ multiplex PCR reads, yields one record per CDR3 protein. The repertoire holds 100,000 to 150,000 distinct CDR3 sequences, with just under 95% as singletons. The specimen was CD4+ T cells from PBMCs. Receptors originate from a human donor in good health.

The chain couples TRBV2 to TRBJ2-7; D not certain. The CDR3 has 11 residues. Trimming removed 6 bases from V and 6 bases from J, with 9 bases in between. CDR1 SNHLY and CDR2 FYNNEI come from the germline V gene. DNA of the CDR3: TGTGCCAGCAGACAGAGCGCCGAGCAGTACTTC. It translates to CASRQSAEQYF.

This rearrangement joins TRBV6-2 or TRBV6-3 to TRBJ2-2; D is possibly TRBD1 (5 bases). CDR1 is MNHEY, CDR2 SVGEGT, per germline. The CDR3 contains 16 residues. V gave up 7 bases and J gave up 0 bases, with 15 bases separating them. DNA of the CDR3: TGTGCCAGCACCCTGGCTAGGGGTTCGAACACCGGGGAGCTGTTTTTT. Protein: CASTLARGSNTGELFF.

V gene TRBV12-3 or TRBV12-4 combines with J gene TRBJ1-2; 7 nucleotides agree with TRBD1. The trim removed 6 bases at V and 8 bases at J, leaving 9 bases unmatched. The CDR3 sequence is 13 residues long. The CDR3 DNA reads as TGTGCCAGCAGGCACAGGGGCCCCTGGGGCTACACCTTC. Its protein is CASRHRGPWGYTF.

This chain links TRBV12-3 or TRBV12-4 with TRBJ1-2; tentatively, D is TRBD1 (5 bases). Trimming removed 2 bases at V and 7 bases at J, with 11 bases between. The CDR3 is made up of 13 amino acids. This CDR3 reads CASSLRGVGGYTF. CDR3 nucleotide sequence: TGTGCCAGCAGTTTACGGGGGGTGGGTGGCTACACCTTC.

Here the CDR3 reads CASSPDRGSYEQYF. The CDR3 nucleotides read TGTGCCAGCAGTCCGGACAGGGGATCCTACGAGCAGTACTTC. The chain employs TRBV5-4 and TRBJ2-7; 9 bases fit TRBD1. Germline trimming cut 5 bases from V and 1 base from J; bases unmatched to any gene: 4. Germline values: CDR1 SGHNT, CDR2 YYREEE (reference sequence). CDR3 length equals 14 residues.

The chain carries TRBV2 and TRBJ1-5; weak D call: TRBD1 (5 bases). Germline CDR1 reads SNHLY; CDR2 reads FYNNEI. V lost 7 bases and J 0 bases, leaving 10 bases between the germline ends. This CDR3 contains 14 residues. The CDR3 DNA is TGTGCCAGCACCGGGGACGTTAGCAATCAGCCCCAGCATTTT. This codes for CASTGDVSNQPQHF. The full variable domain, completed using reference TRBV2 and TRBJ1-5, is EPEVTQTPSHQVTQMGQEVILRCVPISNHLYFYWYRQILGQKVEFLVSFYNNEISEKSEIFDDQFSVERPDGSNFTLKIRSTKLEDSAMYFCASTGDVSNQPQHFGDGTRLSIL.

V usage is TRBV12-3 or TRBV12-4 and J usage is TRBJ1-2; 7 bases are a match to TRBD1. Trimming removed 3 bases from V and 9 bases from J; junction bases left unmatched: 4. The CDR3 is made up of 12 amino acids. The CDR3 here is CASSFRQGSYTF. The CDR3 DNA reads TGTGCCAGCAGTTTTAGACAGGGAAGCTACACCTTC.

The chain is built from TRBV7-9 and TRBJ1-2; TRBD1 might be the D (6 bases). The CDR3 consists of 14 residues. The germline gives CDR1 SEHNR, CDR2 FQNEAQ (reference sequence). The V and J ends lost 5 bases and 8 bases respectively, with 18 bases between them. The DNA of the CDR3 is TGTGCCAGCAGCCTAGGGACAAGGGAAAGCGGCTACACCTTC. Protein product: CASSLGTRESGYTF.

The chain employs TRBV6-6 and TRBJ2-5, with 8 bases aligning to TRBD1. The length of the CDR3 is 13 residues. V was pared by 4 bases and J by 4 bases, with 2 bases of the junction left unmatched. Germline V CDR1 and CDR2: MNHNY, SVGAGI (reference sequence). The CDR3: CASSFDRGETQYF. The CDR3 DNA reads TGTGCCAGCAGTTTTGACAGGGGAGAGACCCAGTACTTC.

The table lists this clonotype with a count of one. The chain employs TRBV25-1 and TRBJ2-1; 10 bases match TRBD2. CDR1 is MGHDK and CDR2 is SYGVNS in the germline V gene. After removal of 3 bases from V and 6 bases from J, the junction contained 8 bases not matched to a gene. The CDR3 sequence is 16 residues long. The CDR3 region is CASSDSPLAGANEQFF. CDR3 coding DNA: TGTGCCAGCAGTGATTCCCCTCTAGCGGGGGCCAATGAGCAGTTCTTC.

The CDR3 here is CASSPGMSAEAFF. CDR3 in DNA: TGTGCCAGCAGCCCCGGGATGTCTGCTGAAGCTTTCTTT. V gene TRBV7-9 combines with J gene TRBJ1-1; D remains unclear. The CDR3 covers 13 residues. CDR1 and CDR2 from the germline V gene are SEHNR and FQNEAQ (reference sequence). The V gene lost 5 bases and the J gene lost 6 bases, with 13 bases spanning the gap.

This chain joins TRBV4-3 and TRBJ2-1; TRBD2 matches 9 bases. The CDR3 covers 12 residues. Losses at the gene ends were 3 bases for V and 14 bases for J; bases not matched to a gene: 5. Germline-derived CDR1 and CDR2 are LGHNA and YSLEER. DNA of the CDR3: TGCGCCAGCAGCCATCTGGGCGGGAGGGAGTTCTTC. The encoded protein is CASSHLGGREFF.

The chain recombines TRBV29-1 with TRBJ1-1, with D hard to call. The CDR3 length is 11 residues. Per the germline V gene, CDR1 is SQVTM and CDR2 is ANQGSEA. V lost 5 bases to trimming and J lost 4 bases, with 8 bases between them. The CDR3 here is CSVIPGTEAFF. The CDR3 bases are TGCAGCGTTATCCCAGGCACTGAAGCTTTCTTT.

The CDR3 here is CASSRVLNTGELFF. CDR3 DNA: TGTGCCAGCAGCCGGGTTCTAAACACCGGGGAGCTGTTTTTT. The chain carries TRBV14 and TRBJ2-2; D gene unclear. In germline, CDR1 is SGHDN, CDR2 FVKESK. The CDR3 contains 14 residues. Trimming took off 4 bases at V and 2 bases at J, with 8 bases between the two ends.

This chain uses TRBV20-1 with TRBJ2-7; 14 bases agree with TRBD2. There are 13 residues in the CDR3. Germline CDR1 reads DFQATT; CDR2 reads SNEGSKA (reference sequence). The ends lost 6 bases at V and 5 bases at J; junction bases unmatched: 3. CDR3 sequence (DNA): TGCAGTGCGGGGACTAGCGGGAGCAACGAGCAGTACTTC. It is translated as CSAGTSGSNEQYF.

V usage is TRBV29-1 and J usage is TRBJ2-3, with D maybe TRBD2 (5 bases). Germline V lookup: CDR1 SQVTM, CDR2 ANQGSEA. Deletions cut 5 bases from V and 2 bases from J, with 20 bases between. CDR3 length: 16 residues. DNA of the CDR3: TGCAGCGTTCTTGGGATCCCATCGAGGGACACAGATACGCAGTATTTT. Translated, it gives CSVLGIPSRDTDTQYF.

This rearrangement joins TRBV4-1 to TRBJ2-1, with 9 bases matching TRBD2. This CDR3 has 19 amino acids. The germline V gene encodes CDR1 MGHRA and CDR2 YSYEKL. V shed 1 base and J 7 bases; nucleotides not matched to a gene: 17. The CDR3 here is CASSQVFRLAGPGRNEQFF. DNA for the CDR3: TGCGCCAGCAGCCAAGTTTTCCGTCTAGCGGGACCAGGTCGGAATGAGCAGTTCTTC.

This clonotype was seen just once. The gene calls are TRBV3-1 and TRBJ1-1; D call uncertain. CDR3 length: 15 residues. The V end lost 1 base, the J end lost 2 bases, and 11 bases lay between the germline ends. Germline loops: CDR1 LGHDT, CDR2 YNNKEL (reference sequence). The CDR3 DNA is TGTGCCAGCAGCCAAGCCTTCGCGGGTAACACTGAAGCTTTCTTT. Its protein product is CASSQAFAGNTEAFF.

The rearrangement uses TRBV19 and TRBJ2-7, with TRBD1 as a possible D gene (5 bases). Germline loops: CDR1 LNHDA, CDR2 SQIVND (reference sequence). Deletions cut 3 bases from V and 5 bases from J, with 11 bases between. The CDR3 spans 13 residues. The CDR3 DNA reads TGTGCCAGTAGTATCAGGGTGGGCGACGAGCAGTACTTC. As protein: CASSIRVGDEQYF. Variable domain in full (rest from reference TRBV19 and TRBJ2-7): DGGITQSPKYLFRKEGQNVTLSCEQNLNHDAMYWYRQDPGQGLRLIYYSQIVNDFQKGDIAEGYSVSREKKESFPLTVTSAQKNPTAFYLCASSIRVGDEQYFGPGTRLTVT.

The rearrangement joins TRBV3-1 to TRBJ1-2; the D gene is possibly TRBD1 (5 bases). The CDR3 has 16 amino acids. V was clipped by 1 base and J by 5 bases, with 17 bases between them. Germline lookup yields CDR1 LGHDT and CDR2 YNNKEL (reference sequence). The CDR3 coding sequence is TGTGCCAGCAGCCAAGTTCGAGGACAACTCGTGTATGGCTACACCTTC. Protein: CASSQVRGQLVYGYTF.

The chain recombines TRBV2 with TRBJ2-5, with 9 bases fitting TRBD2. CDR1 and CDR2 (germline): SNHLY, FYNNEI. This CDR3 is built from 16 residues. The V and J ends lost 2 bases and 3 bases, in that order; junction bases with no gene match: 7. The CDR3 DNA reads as TGTGCCAGCAGTGAAAGAGCGTCTAGCGGGAAAGAGACCCAGTACTTC. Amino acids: CASSERASSGKETQYF.